The 3 T cell receptor beta chains in this list originate from one sample, sequenced in a study of blood T cell repertoires in COVID-19. Assay: immunoSEQ multiplex PCR; the TCRdb copy retains only in-frame clones and omits some. Among fewer than 120,000 clones listed, 65% to 90% were seen once. The sequenced sample was peripheral blood. The origin of the receptors is a woman aged 55-69 years with acute or convalescent COVID-19.

This rearrangement joins TRBV5-1 to TRBJ1-1; no definite D call. Germline V lookup: CDR1 SGHRS, CDR2 YFSETQ. Trimming removed 1 base at V and 1 base at J, with 5 bases between. CDR3 size: 13 residues. The CDR3 nucleotides are TGCGCCAGCAGCTTGCAGGAGAACACTGAAGCTTTCTTT. This sequence encodes CASSLQENTEAFF.

The V gene is TRBV29-1, the J gene TRBJ1-1; 9 bases map to TRBD1. The CDR3 totals 15 residues. CDR1 is SQVTM, CDR2 ANQGSEA, per germline. Trimming took 3 bases from V and 11 from J; bases not matched to a gene: 16. CDR3 sequence reads: CSVDPDRGRGSGAFF. In DNA, the CDR3 is TGCAGCGTTGATCCCGACAGGGGGAGGGGTTCAGGTGCTTTCTTT.

This chain connects TRBV4-1 to TRBJ2-7, with 8 bases fitting TRBD1. Germline CDR1 MGHRA, CDR2 YSYEKL. V shed 3 bases and J 3 bases; nucleotides not matched to a gene: 10. The CDR3 loop spans 16 amino acids. The CDR3 DNA is TGCGCCAGCAGCCAGGATCCGGGACAGGACATCTACGAGCAGTACTTC. It codes for CASSQDPGQDIYEQYF.